One sample yielded the 13 T cell receptor beta chains listed below, sequenced in a study of T cell changes during pregnancy in multiple sclerosis. Using immunoSEQ multiplex PCR, the repertoire was profiled, and TCRdb retains in-frame clones only, with some absent. The sample consists of about 120,000 clones, approximately 93% of them appearing once. This material consisted of peripheral blood, taken before pregnancy. These TCRs come from a female donor with multiple sclerosis, enrolled in a pregnancy study.

The chain joins TRBV18 to TRBJ2-5; TRBD2 matches at 10 bases. CDR1 KGHSH and CDR2 LQKENI come from the germline V gene. CDR3 size: 15 residues. Unmatched junction bases numbered 5, after V lost 3 bases and J lost 4 bases. Here the CDR3 reads CASSPELAGRETQYF. The DNA of the CDR3 is TGTGCCAGCTCACCTGAACTAGCGGGGAGAGAGACCCAGTACTTC. Full variable domain (rest looked up from reference TRBV18 and TRBJ2-5): NAGVMQNPRHLVRRRGQEARLRCSPMKGHSHVYWYRQLPEEGLKFMVYLQKENIIDESGMPKERFSAEFPKEGPSILRIQQVVRGDSAAYFCASSPELAGRETQYFGPGTRLLVL.

This chain joins TRBV27 and TRBJ2-7, with a tentative D call TRBD1 (5 bases). Germline-derived CDR1 and CDR2 are MNHEY and SMNVEV (reference sequence). Trimming pared 4 bases from V and 1 base from J, leaving 11 bases between. The CDR3 extends over 14 amino acids. The CDR3 coding sequence is TGTGCCAGCAGTTGGGGCAGGGTATCCTACGAGCAGTACTTC. This codes for CASSWGRVSYEQYF.

This sequence joins TRBV25-1 and TRBJ2-1, with TRBD1 identical over 8 bases. Per the germline V gene, CDR1 is MGHDK and CDR2 is SYGVNS. The CDR3 length is 15 residues. V shed 5 bases, J shed 0 bases, and the junction held 3 bases outside the gene matches. CDR3 DNA sequence: TGTGCCAGCAGTCGACAGGGGAGCTCCTACAATGAGCAGTTCTTC. The encoded protein is CASSRQGSSYNEQFF.

This clone has more than one count but fewer than ten. The gene calls are TRBV27 and TRBJ2-7, with D maybe TRBD1 (5 bases). Trimming cost V 0 bases and J 4 bases, with 13 bases left between them. Germline values: CDR1 MNHEY, CDR2 SMNVEV (reference sequence). This CDR3 region has 15 residues. As DNA, the CDR3 is TGTGCCAGCAGTTTATCTACCAGGGCCGGGTACGAGCAGTACTTC. It specifies CASSLSTRAGYEQYF.

The CDR3 loop reads CASSGGTGWPETQYF. In DNA form, the CDR3 reads TGTGCCAGCAGTGGGGGGACAGGGTGGCCAGAGACCCAGTACTTC. The chain links TRBV6-5 to TRBJ2-5, with TRBD1 matching 9 bases. The CDR3 consists of 15 residues. Germline V gene data show CDR1 as MNHEY and CDR2 as SVGAGI. V gave up 5 bases and J gave up 4 bases; unmatched junction bases: 8.

This chain joins TRBV10-3 and TRBJ1-1; weak D call: TRBD1 (6 bases). This CDR3 is built from 14 residues. The ends were cut back, 6 bases at V and 3 bases at J, with 14 bases in the middle. CDR1 is ENHRY and CDR2 is SYGVKD in the germline V gene. In nucleotides, the CDR3 is TGTGCCATCAGCCTAGGGGGTCGGGACACTGAAGCTTTCTTT. It specifies CAISLGGRDTEAFF.

This clone has a single count. The rearrangement joins TRBV10-3 to TRBJ2-3; 11 bases align to TRBD2. The germline V gene has CDR1 ENHRY and CDR2 SYGVKD. The CDR3 has 16 amino acids. V dropped 6 bases and J dropped 0; count of bases not matched to a gene: 5. CDR3: CAISILAGASTDTQYF. CDR3 DNA: TGTGCCATCAGCATACTAGCGGGAGCTAGCACAGATACGCAGTATTTT.

The J gene is TRBJ1-2, the V gene TRBV29-1; 7 nucleotides line up with TRBD1. Germline V gene lookup returns CDR1 SQVTM and CDR2 ANQGSEA. V gave up 4 bases and J gave up 7 bases; unmatched junction bases: 3. CDR3 length equals 11 residues. The CDR3 spells CSVGDSGGYTF. Here the CDR3 DNA reads TGCAGCGTTGGGGACAGCGGTGGCTACACCTTC.

V is TRBV4-1 and J is TRBJ1-1; TRBD1 might be the D (6 bases). Germline assignment: CDR1 MGHRA and CDR2 YSYEKL. Trimming pared 0 bases from V and 6 bases from J, leaving 23 bases between. The CDR3 totals 18 residues. The CDR3 reads CASSQDISVAGAQAEAFF. Here the CDR3 DNA reads TGCGCCAGCAGCCAAGATATCTCGGTGGCGGGGGCTCAGGCTGAAGCTTTCTTT.

The rearrangement links TRBV5-4 to TRBJ2-2; 8 bases fit TRBD1. Germline V gene sequence: CDR1 SGHNT, CDR2 YYREEE (reference sequence). CDR3 length: 15 residues. V lost 4 bases, J lost 5 bases, and 7 bases stayed unmatched. The CDR3, as DNA: TGTGCCAGCAGCCCTAGACAGGGGAATACCGGGGAGCTGTTTTTT. This gives the protein CASSPRQGNTGELFF.

This chain joins TRBV7-2 and TRBJ2-4; TRBD2 matches 9 bases. The germline gives CDR1 SGHTA, CDR2 FQGNSA. Germline trimming cut 2 bases from V and 0 bases from J; bases unmatched to any gene: 8. CDR3 length equals 18 residues. For the CDR3, the DNA is TGTGCCAGCAGCTTATCCCCGGCTAGCGGGGTAGCCAAAAACATTCAGTACTTC. It specifies CASSLSPASGVAKNIQYF.

The chain links TRBV30 to TRBJ2-5, with 8 nucleotides matching TRBD2. This CDR3 has 15 amino acids. Germline V gene data show CDR1 as GTSNPN and CDR2 as SVGIG (reference sequence). V shed 0 bases, J shed 0 bases, and the junction held 3 bases outside the gene matches. CDR3 region: CAWSVDSGDQETQYF. In nucleotides, the CDR3 is TGTGCCTGGAGTGTTGATAGCGGGGACCAAGAGACCCAGTACTTC. Full variable domain (remainder filled in from reference TRBV30 and TRBJ2-5): SQTIHQWPATLVQPVGSPLSLECTVEGTSNPNLYWYRQAAGRGLQLLFYSVGIGQISSEVPQNLSASRPQDRQFILSSKKLLLSDSGFYLCAWSVDSGDQETQYFGPGTRLLVL.

This chain joins TRBV6-6 and TRBJ2-2; D is perhaps TRBD1 (5 bases). The germline CDR1 and CDR2 sequences are MNHNY and SVGAGI (reference sequence). CDR3 length equals 14 residues. Trimming took 3 bases from V and 6 from J, leaving 11 bases between them. CDR3 in amino acids: CASSYARAAGELFF. CDR3 DNA: TGTGCCAGCAGTTATGCCAGGGCGGCCGGGGAGCTGTTTTTT.